The clone carrying this T cell receptor (beta chain) was picked up a small number of times. The target antigen is unknown. The data were obtained in a study of radiotherapy plus CTLA-4 blockade in lung cancer. Overall study context: Objective responses arose in 15% to 20% of patients, and around 32% experienced disease control.

Germline V gene lookup returns CDR1 LNHDA and CDR2 SQIVND (reference sequence). The CDR3 length is 14 residues. Broader study findings: Expansion in blood of tumor-derived TCR clones was seen after radiotherapy plus ipilimumab.

Sequencing was performed with immunoSEQ multiplex PCR; in TCRdb, only in-frame clones are kept and a portion is missing. The sample consists of 30,000 to 45,000 clones, around 70% of them appearing once. Material: peripheral blood, obtained from a patient treated with radiotherapy plus ipilimumab. The genes are TRBV19 and TRBJ2-5, with a weak D call TRBD1 (6 bases). The J call may be faulty, since TRBJ2-7 better matches the DNA end. The TCR was taken from a human donor with non-small cell lung cancer who had stable disease on radiotherapy plus ipilimumab. The CDR3 region is CASSTKQGSYEQYF. The CDR3 DNA reads TGTGCCAGTAGTACCAAACAGGGATCCTACGAGCAGTACTTC.